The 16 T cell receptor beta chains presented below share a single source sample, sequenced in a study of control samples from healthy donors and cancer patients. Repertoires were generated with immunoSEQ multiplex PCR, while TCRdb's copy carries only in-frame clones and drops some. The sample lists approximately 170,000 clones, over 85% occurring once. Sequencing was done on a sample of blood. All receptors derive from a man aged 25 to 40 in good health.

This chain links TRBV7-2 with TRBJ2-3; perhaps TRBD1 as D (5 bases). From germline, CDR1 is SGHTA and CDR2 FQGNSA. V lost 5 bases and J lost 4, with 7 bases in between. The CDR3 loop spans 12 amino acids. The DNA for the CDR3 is TGTGCCAGCAGCCAGGGTGCAGATACGCAGTATTTT. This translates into CASSQGADTQYF.

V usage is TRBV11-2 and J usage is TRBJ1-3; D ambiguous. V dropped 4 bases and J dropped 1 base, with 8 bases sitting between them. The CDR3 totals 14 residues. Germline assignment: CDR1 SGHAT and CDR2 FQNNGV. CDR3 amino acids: CASSWSGSGNTIYF. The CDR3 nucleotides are TGTGCCAGCAGCTGGAGTGGGTCTGGAAACACCATATATTTT. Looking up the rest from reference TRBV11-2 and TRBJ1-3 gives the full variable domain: EAGVAQSPRYKIIEKRQSVAFWCNPISGHATLYWYQQILGQGPKLLIQFQNNGVVDDSQLPKDRFSAERLKGVDSTLKIQPAKLEDSAVYLCASSWSGSGNTIYFGEGSWLTVV.

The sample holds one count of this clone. DNA for the CDR3: TGTGCCAGCAGCCCTCGACAGGGATTCGACACTGAAGCTTTCTTT. This codes for CASSPRQGFDTEAFF. The rearrangement links TRBV7-9 to TRBJ1-1, with 7 bases fitting TRBD1. Trimming cost V 5 bases and J 3 bases; bases outside gene matches: 9. This CDR3 region has 15 residues. CDR1 and CDR2 (germline): SEHNR, FQNEAQ (reference sequence). The whole variable domain, remainder taken from reference TRBV7-9 and TRBJ1-1, is DTGVSQNPRHKITKRGQNVTFRCDPISEHNRLYWYRQTLGQGPEFLTYFQNEAQLEKSRLLSDRFSAERPKGSFSTLEIQRTEQGDSAMYLCASSPRQGFDTEAFFGQGTRLTVV.

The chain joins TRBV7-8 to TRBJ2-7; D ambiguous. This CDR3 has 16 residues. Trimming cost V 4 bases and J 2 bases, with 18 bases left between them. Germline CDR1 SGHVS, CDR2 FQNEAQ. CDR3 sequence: CASSSSDIPGPYEQYF. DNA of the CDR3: TGTGCCAGCAGCTCCAGCGACATCCCTGGTCCCTACGAGCAGTACTTC.

DNA of the CDR3: TGTGCCAGCAGCTTGGCCGGCGGGTTGAACACTGAAGCTTTCTTT. Protein: CASSLAGGLNTEAFF. The rearrangement links TRBV5-4 to TRBJ1-1, with unresolved D. The CDR3 is 15 residues long. With 0 bases removed from V and 0 bases from J, the gap between germline ends came to 9 bases. Germline lookup yields CDR1 SGHNT and CDR2 YYREEE (reference sequence).

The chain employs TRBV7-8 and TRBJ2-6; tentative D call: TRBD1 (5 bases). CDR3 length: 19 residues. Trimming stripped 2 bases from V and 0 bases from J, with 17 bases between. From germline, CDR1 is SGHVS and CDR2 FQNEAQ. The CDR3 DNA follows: TGTGCCAGCAGCTTAATCAAAAGGGGCTACTCCTCTGGGGCCAACGTCCTGACTTTC. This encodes CASSLIKRGYSSGANVLTF.

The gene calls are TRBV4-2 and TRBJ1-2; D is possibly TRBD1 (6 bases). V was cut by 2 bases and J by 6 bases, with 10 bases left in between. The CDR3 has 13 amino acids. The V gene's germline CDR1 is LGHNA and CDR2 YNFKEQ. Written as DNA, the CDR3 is TGTGCCAGCAGCCAACCAGGGGAACATGGCTACACCTTC. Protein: CASSQPGEHGYTF.

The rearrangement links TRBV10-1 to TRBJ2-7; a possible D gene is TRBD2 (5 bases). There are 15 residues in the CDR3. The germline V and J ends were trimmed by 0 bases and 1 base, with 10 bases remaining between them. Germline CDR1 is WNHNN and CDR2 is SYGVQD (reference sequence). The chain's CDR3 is CASSESSAKSYEQYF. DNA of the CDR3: TGCGCCAGCAGTGAGTCTAGCGCCAAATCCTACGAGCAGTACTTC.

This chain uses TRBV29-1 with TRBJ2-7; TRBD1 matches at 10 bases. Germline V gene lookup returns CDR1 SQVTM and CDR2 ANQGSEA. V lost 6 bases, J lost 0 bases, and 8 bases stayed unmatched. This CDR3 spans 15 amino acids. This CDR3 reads CSVKIRQGASYEQYF. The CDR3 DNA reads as TGCAGCGTCAAAATAAGACAGGGGGCCTCCTACGAGCAGTACTTC.

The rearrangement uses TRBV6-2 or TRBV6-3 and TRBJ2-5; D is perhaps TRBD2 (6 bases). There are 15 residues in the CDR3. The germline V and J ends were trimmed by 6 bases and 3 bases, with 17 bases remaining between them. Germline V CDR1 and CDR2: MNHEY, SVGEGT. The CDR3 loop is CASSVAGQKKETQYF. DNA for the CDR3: TGTGCCAGCAGCGTGGCGGGGCAGAAGAAAGAGACCCAGTACTTC.

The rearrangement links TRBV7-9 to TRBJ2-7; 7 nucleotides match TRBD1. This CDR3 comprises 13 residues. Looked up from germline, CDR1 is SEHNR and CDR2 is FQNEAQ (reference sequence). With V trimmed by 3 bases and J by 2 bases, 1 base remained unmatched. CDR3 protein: CASSFGQAYEQYF. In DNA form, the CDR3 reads TGTGCCAGCAGCTTCGGACAGGCCTACGAGCAGTACTTC. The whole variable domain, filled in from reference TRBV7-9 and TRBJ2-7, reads DTGVSQNPRHKITKRGQNVTFRCDPISEHNRLYWYRQTLGQGPEFLTYFQNEAQLEKSRLLSDRFSAERPKGSFSTLEIQRTEQGDSAMYLCASSFGQAYEQYFGPGTRLTVT.

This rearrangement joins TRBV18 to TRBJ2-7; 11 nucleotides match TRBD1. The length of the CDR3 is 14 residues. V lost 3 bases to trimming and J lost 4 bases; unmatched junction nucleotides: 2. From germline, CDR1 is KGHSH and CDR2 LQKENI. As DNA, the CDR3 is TGTGCCAGCTCACCCCGGGACAGGGGGTACGAGCAGTACTTC. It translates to CASSPRDRGYEQYF.

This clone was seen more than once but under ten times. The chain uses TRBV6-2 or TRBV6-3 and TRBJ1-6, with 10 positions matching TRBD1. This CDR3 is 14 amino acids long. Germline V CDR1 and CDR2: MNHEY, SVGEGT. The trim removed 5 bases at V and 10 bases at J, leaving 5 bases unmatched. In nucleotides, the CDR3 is TGTGCCAGCAGTATGACAGGGGGCTCATCACCCCTCCACTTT. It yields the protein CASSMTGGSSPLHF.

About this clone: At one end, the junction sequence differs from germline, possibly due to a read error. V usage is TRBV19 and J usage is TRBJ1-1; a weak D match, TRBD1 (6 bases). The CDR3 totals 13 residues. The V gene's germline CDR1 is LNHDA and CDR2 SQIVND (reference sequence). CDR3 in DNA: TGTGCCACTATCAAAGGGGGGAACACTGAAGTTTTCTTT. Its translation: CATIKGGNTEVFF.

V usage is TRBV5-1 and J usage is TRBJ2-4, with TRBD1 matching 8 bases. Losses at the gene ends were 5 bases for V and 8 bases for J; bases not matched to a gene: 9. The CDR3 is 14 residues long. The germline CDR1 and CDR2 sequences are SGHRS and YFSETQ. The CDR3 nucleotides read TGCGCCAGCAGTTCACCGGACAGGGAGGACATTCAGTACTTC. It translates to CASSSPDREDIQYF.

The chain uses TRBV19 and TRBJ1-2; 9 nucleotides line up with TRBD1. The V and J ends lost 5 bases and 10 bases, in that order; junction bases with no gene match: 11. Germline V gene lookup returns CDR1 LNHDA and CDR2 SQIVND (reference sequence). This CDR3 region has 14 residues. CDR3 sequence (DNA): TGTGCCAGTAGTCTAACAGGGGGCGCGAGTCCCTACACCTTC. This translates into CASSLTGGASPYTF. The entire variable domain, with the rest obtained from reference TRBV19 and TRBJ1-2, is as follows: DGGITQSPKYLFRKEGQNVTLSCEQNLNHDAMYWYRQDPGQGLRLIYYSQIVNDFQKGDIAEGYSVSREKKESFPLTVTSAQKNPTAFYLCASSLTGGASPYTFGSGTRLTVV.